The clone carrying this TCR beta chain occurred many times. Germline V gene sequence: CDR1 MNHNS, CDR2 SASEGT. The CDR3 contains 16 residues. V gave up 5 bases and J gave up 0 bases; unmatched junction bases: 8. The TCRbeta library incorporated unique molecular identifiers. TCRdb itself ran the PCR reads through MiXCR, one entry per CDR3 protein. The sample lists roughly 200,000 distinct CDR3 sequences, roughly 9% seen once, with around 6.2% in the top ten. These data come from a study of T-cell reconstitution after alpha-beta-depleted transplantation in children. This specimen consisted of PBMCs from the stem cell graft donor, obtained from the stem cell graft. The chain employs TRBV6-1 and TRBJ1-2, with 8 bases matching TRBD1. The sequence derives from a human donor who donated a stem cell graft to a child with acute lymphoblastic leukemia. Here the CDR3 DNA reads TGTGCCAGCAGTCGAAGGCAGGGGGCGGCTAACTATGGCTACACCTTC. Translating gives CASSRRQGAANYGYTF.